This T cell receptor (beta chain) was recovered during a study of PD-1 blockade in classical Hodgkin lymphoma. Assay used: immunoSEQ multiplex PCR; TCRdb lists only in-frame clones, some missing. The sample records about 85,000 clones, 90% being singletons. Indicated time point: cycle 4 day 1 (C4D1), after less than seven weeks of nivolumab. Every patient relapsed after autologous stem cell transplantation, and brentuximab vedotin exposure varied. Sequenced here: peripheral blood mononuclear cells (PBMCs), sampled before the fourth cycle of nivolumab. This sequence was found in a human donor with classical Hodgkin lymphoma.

This chain's CDR3 is CASSVGGLTDTQYF. The DNA of the CDR3 is TGTGCCAGCAGTGTCGGCGGTCTGACAGATACGCAGTATTTT. This rearrangement joins TRBV25-1 to TRBJ2-3; D gene ambiguous. The CDR3 spans 14 residues. The germline gives CDR1 MGHDK, CDR2 SYGVNS. V was shortened by 4 bases and J by 3 bases, with 11 bases between the two germline ends.